These 11 T cell receptor beta chains originate from one sample sequenced in a study of T cell responses to AZD1222 COVID-19 vaccine. TCRdb's copy holds only in-frame clones and misses some; the assay was immunoSEQ multiplex PCR. Among 160,000 or so clones listed, about nine tenths were seen once. The material was peripheral blood, obtained on day 0 of AZD1222 vaccination. The receptors derive from an adult in good health.

The rearrangement links TRBV7-2 to TRBJ2-7; 9 positions agree with TRBD2. The CDR3 extends over 15 amino acids. CDR1 and CDR2 from the germline V gene are SGHTA and FQGNSA. Losses at the gene ends were 3 bases for V and 3 bases for J; bases not matched to a gene: 6. The CDR3 protein is CASSLGTSLIYEQYF. CDR3 DNA sequence: TGTGCCAGCAGCTTGGGGACTAGCCTGATCTACGAGCAGTACTTC.

The chain is built from TRBV15 and TRBJ1-1, with a tentative D call TRBD1 (6 bases). The V gene's germline CDR1 is LNHNV and CDR2 YYDKDF (reference sequence). V was cut by 5 bases and J by 1 base, with 11 bases left in between. The CDR3 runs to 14 residues. As DNA, the CDR3 is TGTGCCACCAGCCGGGACACCAGGAACACTGAAGCTTTCTTT. Protein: CATSRDTRNTEAFF. Complete variable domain (other parts from reference TRBV15 and TRBJ1-1): DAMVIQNPRYQVTQFGKPVTLSCSQTLNHNVMYWYQQKSSQAPKLLFHYYDKDFNNEADTPDNFQSRRPNTSFCFLDIRSPGLGDTAMYLCATSRDTRNTEAFFGQGTRLTVV.

This clone was picked up a small number of times. CDR3 in DNA: TGTGCCAGCAGCTTAGTAGGGACAGGGCTACAAGAGACCCAGTACTTC. Translated: CASSLVGTGLQETQYF. The chain links TRBV7-8 to TRBJ2-5; 9 nucleotides match TRBD1. CDR3 length equals 16 residues. V shed 1 base, J shed 2 bases, and the junction held 5 bases outside the gene matches. Looked up from germline, CDR1 is SGHVS and CDR2 is FQNEAQ.

V gene TRBV5-1 combines with J gene TRBJ2-5; TRBD2 aligns across 11 bases. Germline V lookup: CDR1 SGHRS, CDR2 YFSETQ. The CDR3 covers 17 residues. J gave up 0 bases and V 4 bases, and 8 bases lay outside the gene matches. CDR3 in amino acids: CASSNGGTSGNQETQYF. The CDR3 DNA is TGCGCCAGCAGCAATGGGGGGACTAGCGGAAACCAAGAGACCCAGTACTTC. Looking up the rest from reference TRBV5-1 and TRBJ2-5 gives the full variable domain: KAGVTQTPRYLIKTRGQQVTLSCSPISGHRSVSWYQQTPGQGLQFLFEYFSETQRNKGNFPGRFSGRQFSNSRSEMNVSTLELGDSALYLCASSNGGTSGNQETQYFGPGTRLLVL.

This chain links TRBV5-1 with TRBJ2-6; no reliable D call. This CDR3 is 15 amino acids long. Trimming removed 4 bases from V and 1 base from J, with 9 bases in between. Per germline, CDR1 SGHRS and CDR2 YFSETQ. This chain's CDR3 is CASSLTWSGANVLTF. As DNA, the CDR3 is TGCGCCAGCAGCCTAACATGGTCTGGGGCCAACGTCCTGACTTTC.

J is TRBJ1-4 and V is TRBV4-1, with no clear D. Deletions cut 5 bases from V and 5 bases from J, with 12 bases between. The germline V gene has CDR1 MGHRA and CDR2 YSYEKL. There are 14 residues in the CDR3. CDR3 region: CASSYRALNEKLFF. CDR3 sequence (DNA): TGCGCCAGCAGCTACCGGGCCTTAAATGAAAAACTGTTTTTT.

There are a few counts of this clone. The genes are TRBV25-1 and TRBJ2-7; 7 positions agree with TRBD1. V trimming: 3 bases; J trimming: 3 bases; junction bases outside the gene matches: 2. Per the germline V gene, CDR1 is MGHDK and CDR2 is SYGVNS. This CDR3 spans 13 amino acids. The CDR3 nucleotides read TGTGCCAGCAGTGAGGGACAGAACTACGAGCAGTACTTC. It yields the protein CASSEGQNYEQYF.

V gene TRBV6-5 combines with J gene TRBJ2-2; D may match TRBD1 or TRBD2 (6 bases each). The germline CDR1 and CDR2 sequences are MNHEY and SVGAGI. The length of the CDR3 is 15 residues. Trimming pared 10 bases from V and 3 bases from J, leaving 18 bases between. The CDR3 loop reads CATYKGGIDTGELFF. The DNA for the CDR3 is TGTGCCACTTATAAAGGGGGGATTGACACCGGGGAGCTGTTTTTT.

The chain couples TRBV2 to TRBJ1-5; no reliable D call. The CDR3 has 14 residues. Trimming pared 5 bases from V and 6 bases from J, leaving 14 bases between. Germline CDR1 SNHLY, CDR2 FYNNEI. Written as DNA, the CDR3 is TGTGCCAGCAGTAACCGGGAAGGCTTTCAGCCCCAGCATTTT. Amino acids: CASSNREGFQPQHF.

V gene TRBV11-2 combines with J gene TRBJ1-1; D may be TRBD1 (5 bases). Per germline, CDR1 SGHAT and CDR2 FQNNGV. The CDR3 covers 14 residues. V lost 2 bases, J lost 2 bases, and 9 bases lay in between. Here the CDR3 reads CASSLNQGNTEAFF. The CDR3 DNA is TGTGCCAGCAGCTTAAACCAGGGAAACACTGAAGCTTTCTTT.

The chain carries TRBV24-1 and TRBJ2-5; D possibly corresponds to TRBD1 (5 bases). CDR1 KGHDR and CDR2 SFDVKD come from the germline V gene. This CDR3 comprises 15 residues. V was trimmed by 1 base and J by 3 bases, leaving 11 bases between them. In DNA, the CDR3 is TGTGCCACCAGTGATTTCCAGGGCTTGGAAGAGACCCAGTACTTC. Residues: CATSDFQGLEETQYF.